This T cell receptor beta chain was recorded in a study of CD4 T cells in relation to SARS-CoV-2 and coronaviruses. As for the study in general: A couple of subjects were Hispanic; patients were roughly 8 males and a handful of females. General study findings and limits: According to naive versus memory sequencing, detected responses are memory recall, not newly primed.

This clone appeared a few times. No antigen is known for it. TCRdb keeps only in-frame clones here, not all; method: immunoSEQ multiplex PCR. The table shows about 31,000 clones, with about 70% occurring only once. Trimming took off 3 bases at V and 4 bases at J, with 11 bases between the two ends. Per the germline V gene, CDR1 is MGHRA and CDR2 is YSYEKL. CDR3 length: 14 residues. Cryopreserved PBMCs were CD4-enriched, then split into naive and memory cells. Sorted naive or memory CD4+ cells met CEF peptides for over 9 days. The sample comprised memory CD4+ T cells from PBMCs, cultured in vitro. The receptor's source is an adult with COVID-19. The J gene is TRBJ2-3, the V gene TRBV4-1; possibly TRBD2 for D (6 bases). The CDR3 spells CASSHGSLADTQYF. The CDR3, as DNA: TGCGCCAGCAGCCACGGGAGTCTCGCAGATACGCAGTATTTT.